The text below deals with one TCR beta chain. As yet, its antigen is unknown. Assay: immunoSEQ multiplex PCR; the TCRdb copy retains only in-frame clones and omits some. The sample lists about 120,000 clones, 90% to 95% seen once, with roughly 0.15% in the top ten. This record comes from a study of OX40 agonist ivuxolimab in advanced cancers. The study's findings and limits: Average numbers of expanded clones were greater in CD8+ T cells than in CD4+.

CDR3 length: 16 amino acids. The germline CDR1 and CDR2 sequences are SGHTA and FQGTGA. V was clipped by 0 bases and J by 6 bases, with 17 bases between them. J is TRBJ1-2 and V is TRBV7-3; possibly TRBD1 for D (6 bases). The origin of this receptor is an adult with an advanced solid tumor such as melanoma, head and neck, liver or kidney cancer. The material was CD4+ or CD8+ T cells sorted from blood, obtained in a trial of the OX40 agonist ivuxolimab. The CDR3 region is CASSLTYRAGEDGYTF. The CDR3 DNA is TGTGCCAGCAGCTTAACATATAGGGCAGGGGAAGATGGCTACACCTTC.